This TCR beta chain was captured by sequencing in a study of control samples from healthy donors and cancer patients. Repertoires were generated with immunoSEQ multiplex PCR, while TCRdb's copy carries only in-frame clones and drops some. The table includes some 130,000 clones, approximately 89% detected once. CDR3 length: 19 residues. V shed 5 bases and J 6 bases; nucleotides not matched to a gene: 22. The germline CDR1 and CDR2 sequences are LNHDA and SQIVND (reference sequence). Sequencing was done on a sample of PBMCs. The TCR comes from a man aged 50 to 60 with head and neck cancer. This sequence joins TRBV19 and TRBJ1-2; 9 bases agree with TRBD1. This CDR3 is CASSHSGTGYLRGRNGYTF. In nucleotides, the CDR3 is TGTGCCAGTAGTCACTCCGGGACAGGGTATCTTAGGGGCCGGAATGGCTACACCTTC.